These 30 T cell receptor beta chains were all obtained from the same sample, sequenced in a study of blood T cell repertoires in COVID-19 (dated by TCRdb to 2018 to 2021). Receptor libraries were prepared by the immunoSEQ multiplex PCR assay. TCRdb obtained this table from immuneACCESS and retained in-frame rearrangements with V and J assigned. These tables miss some clones; where compared with another copy, unresolved V genes account for less than half of the shortfall, and the remainder is unexplained. The sample has 300,000 to 450,000 clones on record, 85% of them singletons. The top ten constitute 3.5% to 4% of the sample. The sequenced sample was peripheral blood. The source of these receptors is a woman between 18 and 30 years old with acute or convalescent COVID-19.

This clone has a single count. This chain links TRBV6-6 with TRBJ1-1, with 7 nucleotides matching TRBD1. Unmatched junction bases numbered 5, after V lost 6 bases and J lost 4 bases. This CDR3 comprises 13 residues. Germline V CDR1 and CDR2: MNHNY, SVGAGI (reference sequence). The CDR3 loop reads CASSFRDSTEAFF. For the CDR3, the DNA is TGTGCCAGCAGCTTTCGGGACAGCACTGAAGCTTTCTTT.

This clone was observed a single time. The chain carries TRBV4-2 and TRBJ1-1; D is undetermined. CDR1 is LGHNA, CDR2 YNFKEQ, per germline. The CDR3 extends over 16 amino acids. V lost 4 bases, J lost 0 bases, and 15 bases lay in between. CDR3 nucleotide sequence: TGTGCCAGCAGCCGAAGAGCGTCAGCCCTGAACACTGAAGCTTTCTTT. This encodes CASSRRASALNTEAFF.

This clone was picked up a small number of times. V usage is TRBV7-9 and J usage is TRBJ2-1, with D possibly matching TRBD1 (6 bases). V dropped 8 bases and J dropped 4 bases, with 15 bases sitting between them. Germline V gene data show CDR1 as SEHNR and CDR2 as FQNEAQ (reference sequence). CDR3 length: 14 residues. As DNA, the CDR3 is TGTGCCAGCTCTCCCCAGGGGCTTTACAATGAGCAGTTCTTC. It is translated as CASSPQGLYNEQFF.

This chain links TRBV5-6 with TRBJ1-3, with D hard to call. Trimming removed 5 bases at V and 0 bases at J, with 9 bases between. Per germline, CDR1 SGHDT and CDR2 YYEEEE. CDR3 length: 14 amino acids. CDR3 residues: CASSPTPSGNTIYF. In nucleotides, the CDR3 is TGTGCCAGCAGTCCTACCCCCTCTGGAAACACCATATATTTT.

The chain joins TRBV15 to TRBJ2-2, with D tentatively TRBD1 (6 bases). CDR3 size: 16 residues. Germline loops: CDR1 LNHNV, CDR2 YYDKDF (reference sequence). Between the trimmed V and J ends, which lost 2 bases and 4 bases, there was a span of 14 bases. The CDR3 bases are TGTGCCACCAGCAGAATACAGGGTTCAATCACCGGGGAGCTGTTTTTT. Translated, it gives CATSRIQGSITGELFF.

The rearrangement joins TRBV12-5 to TRBJ1-2; TRBD1 might be the D (5 bases). The germline V and J ends were trimmed by 5 bases and 0 bases, with 10 bases remaining between them. The CDR3 contains 14 residues. Germline V gives CDR1 LGHNT, CDR2 FRNRAP. CDR3 loop: CASGPVTANYGYTF. The CDR3 DNA reads as TGTGCTAGTGGTCCAGTGACAGCTAACTATGGCTACACCTTC.

The rearrangement joins TRBV5-8 to TRBJ1-1; 10 bases agree with TRBD1. V shed 3 bases, J shed 4 bases, and the junction held 3 bases outside the gene matches. In germline, CDR1 is SGHTS, CDR2 YDEGEE. This CDR3 is 14 amino acids long. CDR3 bases: TGTGCCAGCAGCTCGCGACAGGGGGCCACTGAAGCTTTCTTT. It codes for CASSSRQGATEAFF.

V is TRBV6-5 and J is TRBJ1-1; D is unclear. Between the trimmed V and J ends, which lost 7 bases and 3 bases, there was a span of 3 bases. Germline CDR1 is MNHEY and CDR2 is SVGAGI. The CDR3 covers 10 residues. The CDR3 nucleotides read TGTGCCAGCAACTACACTGAAGCTTTCTTT. Residues: CASNYTEAFF.

The V call is TRBV6-5, the J call TRBJ1-6; 11 bases match TRBD1. In germline, CDR1 is MNHEY, CDR2 SVGAGI. The V and J ends lost 7 bases and 14 bases, in that order; junction bases with no gene match: 4. This CDR3 has 12 residues. In DNA, the CDR3 is TGTGCCAGCACCGGACAGGGGGCGACCCTCCACTTT. Its translation is CASTGQGATLHF.

The chain employs TRBV29-1 and TRBJ1-2; 7 positions agree with TRBD1. This CDR3 has 13 residues. The V and J ends lost 4 bases and 3 bases, in that order; junction bases with no gene match: 5. Germline values: CDR1 SQVTM, CDR2 ANQGSEA. CDR3 sequence reads: CSVVGQSDYGYTF. CDR3 sequence (DNA): TGCAGCGTTGTGGGACAGTCGGACTATGGCTACACCTTC.

This clone appeared a single time. The chain uses TRBV5-1 and TRBJ2-3; D may be TRBD1 (7 bases). The germline V gene has CDR1 SGHRS and CDR2 YFSETQ. CDR3 length: 15 residues. Trimming pared 1 base from V and 3 bases from J, leaving 12 bases between. CDR3 amino acids: CASSLRRGVTDTQYF. CDR3 sequence (DNA): TGCGCCAGCAGCTTGCGCAGGGGGGTTACAGATACGCAGTATTTT.

The genes are TRBV27 and TRBJ2-1, with TRBD1 identical over 8 bases. V was clipped by 5 bases and J by 4 bases; unmatched bases: 7. Per the germline V gene, CDR1 is MNHEY and CDR2 is SMNVEV (reference sequence). The CDR3 runs 15 residues. The CDR3 here is CASSPGTGRYNEQFF. In nucleotides, the CDR3 is TGTGCCAGCAGTCCCGGGACAGGAAGGTACAATGAGCAGTTCTTC.

The genes are TRBV28 and TRBJ1-1; D is undetermined. V lost 4 bases and J lost 3, with 24 bases in between. Per the germline V gene, CDR1 is MDHEN and CDR2 is SYDVKM. This CDR3 spans 18 amino acids. CDR3 residues: CASSSTRIARGWDTEAFF. CDR3 in DNA: TGTGCCAGCAGTTCCACTAGAATCGCCCGGGGTTGGGACACTGAAGCTTTCTTT.

This chain connects TRBV24-1 to TRBJ2-3; 8 nucleotides line up with TRBD2. This CDR3 has 14 amino acids. J was trimmed by 0 bases and V by 8 bases; bases with no gene match: 3. Germline V gives CDR1 KGHDR, CDR2 SFDVKD. The CDR3 region has the DNA TGTGCCACCACAGCGGGAGATAGCACAGATACGCAGTATTTT. Translating gives CATTAGDSTDTQYF.

This chain connects TRBV28 to TRBJ2-3; TRBD1 aligns across 7 bases. CDR1 is MDHEN, CDR2 SYDVKM, per germline. V trimming: 6 bases; J trimming: 2 bases; junction bases outside the gene matches: 8. The CDR3 covers 15 residues. The DNA for the CDR3 is TGTGCCAGCAGCCGCGACAGGGATATCACAGATACGCAGTATTTT. Translated: CASSRDRDITDTQYF. The whole variable domain, filled in from reference TRBV28 and TRBJ2-3, reads DVKVTQSSRYLVKRTGEKVFLECVQDMDHENMFWYRQDPGLGLRLIYFSYDVKMKEKGDIPEGYSVSREKKERFSLILESASTNQTSMYLCASSRDRDITDTQYFGPGTRLTVL.

The chain is built from TRBV5-4 and TRBJ1-2, with unresolved D. Germline CDR1 SGHNT, CDR2 YYREEE (reference sequence). This CDR3 is built from 14 residues. V was shortened by 0 bases and J by 0 bases, with 6 bases between the two germline ends. DNA of the CDR3: TGTGCCAGCAGCTTGGACAGAGCTAACTATGGCTACACCTTC. Amino acids: CASSLDRANYGYTF.

The rearrangement uses TRBV28 and TRBJ2-2; weak D call: TRBD2 (6 bases). CDR3 length: 15 residues. Trimming stripped 2 bases from V and 6 bases from J, with 13 bases between. Germline V CDR1 and CDR2: MDHEN, SYDVKM. CDR3 in amino acids: CASSLGGSPPGELFF. The CDR3 region has the DNA TGTGCCAGCAGTTTAGGGGGGAGTCCCCCCGGGGAGCTGTTTTTT.

The chain is built from TRBV19 and TRBJ2-3; TRBD2 matches 12 bases. Germline-derived CDR1 and CDR2 are LNHDA and SQIVND (reference sequence). The CDR3 runs 19 residues. Germline trimming cut 3 bases from V and 1 base from J; bases unmatched to any gene: 11. Written as DNA, the CDR3 is TGTGCCAGTAGTATCGCTTCGACTAGCGGGAGTAGTCGCACAGATACGCAGTATTTT. Translation gives CASSIASTSGSSRTDTQYF.

This chain links TRBV28 with TRBJ1-2; a possible D gene is TRBD1 (6 bases). Germline V gene data show CDR1 as MDHEN and CDR2 as SYDVKM. CDR3 length: 14 residues. V lost 6 bases to trimming and J lost 4 bases, with 15 bases between them. The CDR3 loop reads CASSRDRFGYGYTF. In DNA, the CDR3 is TGTGCCAGCAGCCGAGACAGGTTTGGCTATGGCTACACCTTC.

V gene TRBV19 combines with J gene TRBJ2-7, with 13 bases matching TRBD2. V shed 4 bases and J 6 bases; nucleotides not matched to a gene: 15. Germline CDR1 reads LNHDA; CDR2 reads SQIVND (reference sequence). The CDR3 spans 18 residues. The CDR3 loop is CASSTRLAGGGYGPEQYF. The CDR3 DNA reads as TGTGCCAGTAGTACCAGACTAGCGGGGGGCGGTTACGGACCCGAGCAGTACTTC. Using reference TRBV19 and TRBJ2-7 for the parts outside the CDR3, the full variable domain is DGGITQSPKYLFRKEGQNVTLSCEQNLNHDAMYWYRQDPGQGLRLIYYSQIVNDFQKGDIAEGYSVSREKKESFPLTVTSAQKNPTAFYLCASSTRLAGGGYGPEQYFGPGTRLTVT.

The chain recombines TRBV6-5 with TRBJ1-3; tentatively, D is TRBD1 (6 bases). Trimming took 8 bases from V and 3 from J, leaving 14 bases between them. This CDR3 spans 14 amino acids. The germline V gene has CDR1 MNHEY and CDR2 SVGAGI. The CDR3 nucleotides read TGTGCCAGCCTTGAGGGGGGGATTGGAAACACCATATATTTT. Its protein product is CASLEGGIGNTIYF.

V usage is TRBV24-1 and J usage is TRBJ2-1; the match to TRBD1 covers 9 bases. J gave up 6 bases and V 6 bases, and 5 bases lay outside the gene matches. This CDR3 region has 14 residues. Looked up from germline, CDR1 is KGHDR and CDR2 is SFDVKD. The CDR3 DNA is TGTGCCACCAGTTGGACAGGGGTAGGCAATGAGCAGTTCTTC. Translated: CATSWTGVGNEQFF.

In its sample, this clone was seen once. The chain is built from TRBV4-2 and TRBJ2-1; tentatively, D is TRBD2 (6 bases). V lost 0 bases to trimming and J lost 4 bases, with 10 bases between them. CDR3 length: 15 residues. Germline values: CDR1 LGHNA, CDR2 YNFKEQ. The CDR3 DNA reads TGTGCCAGCAGCCAAGATTCGGCGGGATACAATGAGCAGTTCTTC. It encodes CASSQDSAGYNEQFF.

The gene calls are TRBV11-2 and TRBJ1-2; 7 nucleotides agree with TRBD1. V lost 6 bases and J lost 3; bases outside the gene matches: 4. This CDR3 contains 13 residues. Germline V gene lookup returns CDR1 SGHAT and CDR2 FQNNGV. The CDR3 DNA follows: TGTGCCAGCAGTTTCCAGGGGGACTATGGCTACACCTTC. It specifies CASSFQGDYGYTF.

The chain is built from TRBV6-6 and TRBJ1-3; TRBD1 is a possible D gene (6 bases). CDR1 MNHNY and CDR2 SVGAGI come from the germline V gene (reference sequence). This CDR3 is 15 amino acids long. The ends were cut back, 6 bases at V and 3 bases at J, with 15 bases in the middle. CDR3 amino acids: CASSHKGGFGNTIYF. The CDR3 DNA is TGTGCCAGCAGCCATAAAGGGGGATTTGGAAACACCATATATTTT.

The chain links TRBV3-1 (or the pseudogene TRBV3-2) to TRBJ1-5; 8 positions agree with TRBD1. Germline CDR1 reads LGHDT; CDR2 reads YNNKEL (reference sequence). With 4 bases clipped from V and 5 bases from J, the junction kept 4 bases outside the gene matches. The CDR3 covers 14 residues. The CDR3 sequence: CASSRKTGDQPQHF. The CDR3 bases are TGTGCCAGCAGCCGTAAGACAGGGGATCAGCCCCAGCATTTT.

This clone was seen just once. The chain couples TRBV5-1 to TRBJ2-7, with 9 bases lining up with TRBD1. The trim removed 4 bases at V and 7 bases at J, leaving 3 bases unmatched. CDR3 length: 12 amino acids. Per the germline V gene, CDR1 is SGHRS and CDR2 is YFSETQ. The CDR3 is CASSRDRDEQYF. The CDR3 nucleotides read TGCGCCAGCAGCCGGGACAGGGATGAGCAGTACTTC.

The rearrangement uses TRBV7-9 and TRBJ2-2; possible D gene TRBD1, 5 bases. V lost 3 bases and J 3 bases, leaving 11 bases between the germline ends. CDR1 is SEHNR and CDR2 is FQNEAQ in the germline V gene (reference sequence). The CDR3 length is 15 residues. For the CDR3, the DNA is TGTGCCAGCAGCTTGAAGGGGTGGCACACCGGGGAGCTGTTTTTT. Protein product: CASSLKGWHTGELFF.

The V call is TRBV6-5, the J call TRBJ1-1, with 7 bases aligning to TRBD1. The CDR3 runs to 14 residues. From germline, CDR1 is MNHEY and CDR2 SVGAGI. The ends lost 6 bases at V and 3 bases at J; junction bases unmatched: 7. The CDR3 coding sequence is TGTGCCAGCAGGAACAGAGGGGGCTACACTGAAGCTTTCTTT. Amino acids: CASRNRGGYTEAFF.

This clone has just a few counts. J is TRBJ2-3 and V is TRBV18; 9 bases agree with TRBD1. The V gene's germline CDR1 is KGHSH and CDR2 LQKENI. The CDR3 extends over 14 amino acids. V lost 4 bases to trimming and J lost 5 bases; unmatched junction nucleotides: 4. CDR3 amino acids: CASSLGQGGDTQYF. DNA of the CDR3: TGTGCCAGCTCACTGGGACAGGGAGGAGATACGCAGTATTTT.